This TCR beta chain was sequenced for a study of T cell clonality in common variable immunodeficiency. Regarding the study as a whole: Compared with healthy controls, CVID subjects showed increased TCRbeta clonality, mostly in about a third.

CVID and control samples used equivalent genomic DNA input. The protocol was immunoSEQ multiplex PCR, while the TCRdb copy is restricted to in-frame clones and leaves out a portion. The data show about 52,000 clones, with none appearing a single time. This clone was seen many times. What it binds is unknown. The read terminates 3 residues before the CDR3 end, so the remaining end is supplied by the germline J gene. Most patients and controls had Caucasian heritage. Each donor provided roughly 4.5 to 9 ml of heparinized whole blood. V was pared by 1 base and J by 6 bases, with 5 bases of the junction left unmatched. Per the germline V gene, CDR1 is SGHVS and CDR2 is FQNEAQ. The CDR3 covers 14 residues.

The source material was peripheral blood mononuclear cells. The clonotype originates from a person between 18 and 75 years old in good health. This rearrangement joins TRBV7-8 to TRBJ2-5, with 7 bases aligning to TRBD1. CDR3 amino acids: CASSLGDSSKTQYF. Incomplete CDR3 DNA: TGTGCCAGCAGCTTAGGGGACAGCTCTAAGACC.